The T cell receptor (beta chain) described here comes from a study of blood T cell repertoires in COVID-19. Study details: PBMCs, B-cell-depleted T cells, or T cells were the source of the cDNA or gDNA that made up the material.

Assignments of participants to cohorts depended upon their own reported clinical history. This CDR3 contains 14 residues. Between the trimmed V and J ends, which lost 7 bases and 1 base, there was a span of 12 bases. Germline V gives CDR1 SGHRS, CDR2 YFSETQ. Original processing methods: The authors estimated nucleated cell counts from reference gene primer amplification. Clones were read by immunoSEQ multiplex PCR, and TCRdb kept only the in-frame ones, dropping some. V and J calls and clone size are those listed in that table; D and trimming were worked out from the DNA. The table shows 200,000 to 300,000 clones, with approximately 86% occurring only once.

Sequencing input: PBMCs or T cells enriched from blood (not recorded which). This TCR was recovered from a woman in her thirties or forties with acute COVID-19. The chain uses TRBV5-1 and TRBJ2-1, with a weak D call TRBD1 (6 bases). CDR3 sequence: CASDRSDSYNEQFF. CDR3 DNA: TGCGCCAGCGACAGGTCGGATTCCTACAATGAGCAGTTCTTC. The variable domain in full, completed from reference TRBV5-1 and TRBJ2-1, reads KAGVTQTPRYLIKTRGQQVTLSCSPISGHRSVSWYQQTPGQGLQFLFEYFSETQRNKGNFPGRFSGRQFSNSRSEMNVSTLELGDSALYLCASDRSDSYNEQFFGPGTRLTVL.